These T cell receptor beta chains were read from a single sample in a study of CD4 T cell repertoires in COVID-19. Repertoires were generated with immunoSEQ multiplex PCR, while TCRdb's copy carries only in-frame clones and drops some. The data hold tens of thousands of clones, with roughly 85% observed a single time. The input for sequencing was CD4+ T cells from peripheral blood, taken after recovery from COVID-19. The receptors come from a human donor who had COVID-19. The CDR3 runs from the conserved cysteine through the conserved F or W. Each record gives: D gene, clone size, CDR3 length, J gene, V gene, CDR3 DNA, CDR3 protein. D genes are given only for firm matches. Size tells how often a clone was seen (once, few, many) or the class of an expanded clone, and some rows leave it out.

NA	NA	13	TRBJ1-1	TRBV5-1	TGCGCCAGCAGCTTGGGGGCCCGGGATGAACCTTTCTTT	CASSLGARDEPFF
NA	once	13	TRBJ1-1	TRBV6-5	TGTGCCAGCACCTGGGGGGGGAACACTGAAGCTTTCTTT	CASTWGGNTEAFF
TRBD1	NA	14	TRBJ1-2	TRBV2	TGTGCCAGCAGGACAGGGGGAATTGCAGGAGGCTACACCTTC	CASRTGGIAGGYTF
NA	NA	14	TRBJ1-1	TRBV9	TGTGCCAGCAGCGTAGTTGACGTGAACACTGAAGCTTTCTTT	CASSVVDVNTEAFF
NA	NA	16	TRBJ2-2	TRBV29-1	TGCAGCGTTCCCTCGGGGGTGGTGGTGAACACCGGGGAGCTGTTTTTT	CSVPSGVVVNTGELFF
NA	NA	12	TRBJ2-7	TRBV2	TGTGCCAGCCGGGGGCGGGGGTACGAGCAGTACTTC	CASRGRGYEQYF
NA	NA	14	TRBJ2-2	TRBV6-4	TGTGCCAGCACCCCTAGCGCTAACACCGGGGAGCTGTTTTTT	CASTPSANTGELFF
TRBD1	NA	18	TRBJ1-5	TRBV7-9	TGTGCCAGCAGCACGGGACAGCGAGGGTCATTGCGCAATCAGCCCCAGCATTTT	CASSTGQRGSLRNQPQHF
NA	NA	14	TRBJ1-5	TRBV3-1/TRBV3-2	TGTGCCAGCAGCCCTTCCACAGGGACTCAGCCCCAGCATTTT	CASSPSTGTQPQHF
TRBD1	NA	13	TRBJ2-1	TRBV6-6	TGTGCCAGCAGTAGGAACAGGGGGATTGAGCAGTTCTTC	CASSRNRGIEQFF
TRBD1	NA	12	TRBJ2-1	TRBV19	TGTGCCAGTAGGGGACAGGGCGATGAGCAGTTCTTC	CASRGQGDEQFF
NA	NA	14	TRBJ2-3	TRBV7-2	TGTGCCAGCAGCCCCCTTTCTAGCACAGATACGCAGTATTTT	CASSPLSSTDTQYF
NA	NA	15	TRBJ1-1	TRBV7-2	TGTGCCAGCAGCCTCGCAAACATGGACAGTCTTAAAGCTTTCTTT	CASSLANMDSLKAFF
TRBD2	NA	14	TRBJ2-3	TRBV30	TGTGCCTGGAGTGATAGCGGGGGAGCAGATACGCAGTATTTT	CAWSDSGGADTQYF
NA	NA	13	TRBJ2-5	TRBV29-1	TGCAGCGTTTGGCAACAGGGCGGTAAGGACCAGTACTTC	CSVWQQGGKDQYF
NA	NA	11	TRBJ1-6	TRBV20-1	TGCAGTGCTAGTGACCTGGGGGTCGCCTCATTT	CSASDLGVASF
NA	NA	12	TRBJ1-2	TRBV5-1	TGCGCCAGCAGCTTGGGGAACTATGGCTACACCTTC	CASSLGNYGYTF
NA	few	13	TRBJ1-5	TRBV12-3/TRBV12-4	TGTGCCAGCAGTCGAGGGGGGAATCAGCCCCAGCATTTT	CASSRGGNQPQHF
NA	NA	13	TRBJ2-7	TRBV5-1	TGCGCCAGCAGCTCCGTGGGGGGCTACGAGCAGTACTTC	CASSSVGGYEQYF
NA	NA	11	TRBJ2-5	TRBV9	TGTGCCAGCAGCGTAGAAGAGACCCAGTACTTC	CASSVEETQYF
TRBD2	once	16	TRBJ2-3	TRBV3-1/TRBV3-2	TGTGCCAGCAGCCAACTTAGCGGGGTCTACACAGATACGCAGTATTTT	CASSQLSGVYTDTQYF
TRBD2	NA	15	TRBJ2-1	TRBV11-3	TGTGCCAGCAGCCGGACTAGCGGGAGTGATAATGAGCAGTTCTTC	CASSRTSGSDNEQFF
NA	NA	14	TRBJ1-2	TRBV6-5	TGTGCCAGCCTGACCGCAGGGGTGGACTATGGCTACACCTTC	CASLTAGVDYGYTF
NA	few	11	TRBJ2-5	TRBV3-1/TRBV3-2	TGTGCCAGCAGCCAGCGGCGGGCCCAGTACTTC	CASSQRRAQYF
TRBD1	NA	15	TRBJ1-2	TRBV10-3	TGTGCCATCAGCGACAGGGGCGATACTAACTATGGCTACACCTTC	CAISDRGDTNYGYTF
NA	NA	15	TRBJ2-1	TRBV18	TGTGCCAGCTCACCGACGGCGGGCCAATACAATGAGCAGTTCTTC	CASSPTAGQYNEQFF
NA	NA	13	TRBJ1-5	TRBV6-5	TGTGCCAGCAGCATCTCCGAGGCCCAGCCCCAGCATTTT	CASSISEAQPQHF
TRBD1	NA	17	TRBJ2-3	TRBV5-5	TGTGCCAGCAGCTTGTCTACGGGACAGACCCTCACAGATACGCAGTATTTT	CASSLSTGQTLTDTQYF
NA	few	14	TRBJ2-7	TRBV7-9	TGTGCCAGCAGCCCGCCGTCCCCTAGGAGCGAGCAGTACTTC	CASSPPSPRSEQYF
TRBD1	NA	14	TRBJ1-2	TRBV10-3	TGTGCCATCAGTGTTACAGGGGAGGTCTATGGCTACACCTTC	CAISVTGEVYGYTF
TRBD1	NA	13	TRBJ1-2	TRBV6-2/TRBV6-3	TGTGCCAGCAGCTTGGACAGGGGAAGTGGCTACACCTTC	CASSLDRGSGYTF
NA	NA	19	TRBJ2-6	TRBV19	TGTGCCAGTAGTATTGGGAGGGGGCGAACGCACTCAGGGGCCAACGTCCTGACTTTC	CASSIGRGRTHSGANVLTF
NA	NA	16	TRBJ2-6	TRBV25-1	TGTGCCAGCAGTGAGGCAGGGACGACAGGGGCCAACGTCCTGACTTTC	CASSEAGTTGANVLTF
NA	NA	14	TRBJ1-1	TRBV7-8	TGTGCCAGCAGCTTAGCGGGGGGCGCGGCTGAAGCTTTCTTT	CASSLAGGAAEAFF
TRBD2	NA	16	TRBJ2-2	TRBV10-3	TGTGCCATCAGCGCCCTAGCGGGAGGGCCGGGCGGGGAGCTGTTTTTT	CAISALAGGPGGELFF
TRBD2	NA	19	TRBJ2-3	TRBV10-3	TGTGCCATCAGTGAGTCGGGAAGGGGAACTAGCGGGAGAGGAGATACGCAGTATTTT	CAISESGRGTSGRGDTQYF
NA	NA	14	TRBJ1-2	TRBV12-5	TGTGCTAGTGGTTCCCAGGGGAGCGGGGGTGGCTACACCTTC	CASGSQGSGGGYTF
NA	NA	14	TRBJ2-5	TRBV9	TGTGCCAGCAGCCCGAGACCCTCCCAAGAGACCCAGTACTTC	CASSPRPSQETQYF
NA	NA	15	TRBJ2-3	TRBV7-2	TGTGCCAGCAGCTTAGTTCCGGCTAGCACAGATACGCAGTATTTT	CASSLVPASTDTQYF
NA	NA	18	TRBJ2-4	TRBV19	TGTGCCAGTAGTAGAGACGGAGGACCTGAGGGGGCCAAAAACATTCAGTACTTC	CASSRDGGPEGAKNIQYF